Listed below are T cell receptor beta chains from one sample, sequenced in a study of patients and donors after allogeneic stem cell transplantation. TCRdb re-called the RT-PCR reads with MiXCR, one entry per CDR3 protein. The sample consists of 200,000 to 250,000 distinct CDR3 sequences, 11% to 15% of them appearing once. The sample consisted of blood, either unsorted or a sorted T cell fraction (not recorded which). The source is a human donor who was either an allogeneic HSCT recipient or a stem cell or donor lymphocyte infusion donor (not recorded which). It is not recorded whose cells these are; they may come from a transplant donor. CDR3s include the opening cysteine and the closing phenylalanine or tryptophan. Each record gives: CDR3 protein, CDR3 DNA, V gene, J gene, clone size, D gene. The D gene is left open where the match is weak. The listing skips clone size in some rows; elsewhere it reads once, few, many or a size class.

CDR3 protein: CASSIFADKTDTQYF
CDR3 DNA: TGTGCCAGTAGTATATTCGCCGACAAAACAGATACGCAGTATTTT
V gene: TRBV19
J gene: TRBJ2-3
clone size: -
D gene: -

CDR3 protein: CASSLSVRGTDTQYF
CDR3 DNA: TGTGCCAGCAGCTTATCCGTACGGGGTACAGATACGCAGTATTTT
V gene: TRBV7-2
J gene: TRBJ2-3
clone size: many
D gene: -

CDR3 protein: CASSPLGSYTDTQYF
CDR3 DNA: TGTGCCAGCAGCCCCCTCGGGAGCTACACAGATACGCAGTATTTT
V gene: TRBV7-2
J gene: TRBJ2-3
clone size: many
D gene: -

CDR3 protein: CASSTSGGPQPQHF
CDR3 DNA: TGTGCCAGCAGCACCTCCGGGGGTCCCCAGCCCCAGCATTTT
V gene: TRBV7-2
J gene: TRBJ1-5
clone size: few
D gene: -

CDR3 protein: CASSGSGSVSTDTQYF
CDR3 DNA: TGTGCCAGCAGCGGTAGCGGGAGCGTAAGCACAGATACGCAGTATTTT
V gene: TRBV13
J gene: TRBJ2-3
clone size: -
D gene: TRBD2

CDR3 protein: CASSLGGFRNEQFF
CDR3 DNA: TGTGCCAGCAGCTTGGGGGGGTTTCGCAATGAGCAGTTCTTC
V gene: TRBV5-6
J gene: TRBJ2-1
clone size: -
D gene: -

CDR3 protein: CASKQGFSYNEQFF
CDR3 DNA: TGCGCCAGTAAACAGGGATTCTCCTACAATGAGCAGTTCTTC
V gene: TRBV5-1
J gene: TRBJ2-1
clone size: many
D gene: -

CDR3 protein: CASSLYEGNQPQHF
CDR3 DNA: TGTGCCAGCAGCTTATACGAGGGCAATCAGCCCCAGCATTTT
V gene: TRBV7-6
J gene: TRBJ1-5
clone size: -
D gene: -

CDR3 protein: CASGLVVGGGGETQYF
CDR3 DNA: TGTGCTAGTGGTTTGGTAGTCGGGGGTGGTGGAGAGACCCAGTACTTC
V gene: TRBV12-5
J gene: TRBJ2-5
clone size: -
D gene: -

CDR3 protein: CASSQTGSDSPLHF
CDR3 DNA: TGCGCCAGCAGCCAGACAGGGTCGGATTCACCCCTCCACTTT
V gene: TRBV5-1
J gene: TRBJ1-6
clone size: -
D gene: TRBD1

CDR3 protein: CASRPGTSPTGEQFF
CDR3 DNA: TGTGCCAGCAGACCAGGGACTAGCCCGACTGGGGAGCAGTTCTTC
V gene: TRBV3-1
J gene: TRBJ2-1
clone size: -
D gene: TRBD2

CDR3 protein: CASSQNRLFF
CDR3 DNA: TGTGCCAGCTCTCAAAATCGACTGTTTTTT
V gene: TRBV12-3/TRBV12-4
J gene: TRBJ1-4
clone size: few
D gene: -

CDR3 protein: CASSLQLNYGYTF
CDR3 DNA: TGTGCCAGCAGTCTTCAGCTAAACTATGGCTACACCTTC
V gene: TRBV6-2/TRBV6-3
J gene: TRBJ1-2
clone size: many
D gene: -

CDR3 protein: CSAYHGQGRNGYTF
CDR3 DNA: TGCAGTGCTTACCACGGACAGGGAAGAAATGGCTACACCTTC
V gene: TRBV20-1
J gene: TRBJ1-2
clone size: few
D gene: TRBD1

CDR3 protein: CASSSIMTGQGETQYF
CDR3 DNA: TGTGCCAGCAGCTCGATAATGACAGGGCAGGGAGAGACCCAGTACTTC
V gene: TRBV5-6
J gene: TRBJ2-5
clone size: -
D gene: TRBD1